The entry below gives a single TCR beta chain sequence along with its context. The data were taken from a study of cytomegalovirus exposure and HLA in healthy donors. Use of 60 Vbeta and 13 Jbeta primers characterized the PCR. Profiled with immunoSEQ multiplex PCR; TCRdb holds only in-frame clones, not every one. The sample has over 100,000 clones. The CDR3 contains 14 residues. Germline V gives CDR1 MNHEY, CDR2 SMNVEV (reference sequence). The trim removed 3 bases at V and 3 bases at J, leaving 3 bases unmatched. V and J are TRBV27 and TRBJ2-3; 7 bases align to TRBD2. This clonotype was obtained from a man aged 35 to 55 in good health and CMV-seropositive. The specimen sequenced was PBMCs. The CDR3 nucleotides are TGTGCCAGCAGTTTTACTAGCGTGACAGATACGCAGTATTTT. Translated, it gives CASSFTSVTDTQYF.